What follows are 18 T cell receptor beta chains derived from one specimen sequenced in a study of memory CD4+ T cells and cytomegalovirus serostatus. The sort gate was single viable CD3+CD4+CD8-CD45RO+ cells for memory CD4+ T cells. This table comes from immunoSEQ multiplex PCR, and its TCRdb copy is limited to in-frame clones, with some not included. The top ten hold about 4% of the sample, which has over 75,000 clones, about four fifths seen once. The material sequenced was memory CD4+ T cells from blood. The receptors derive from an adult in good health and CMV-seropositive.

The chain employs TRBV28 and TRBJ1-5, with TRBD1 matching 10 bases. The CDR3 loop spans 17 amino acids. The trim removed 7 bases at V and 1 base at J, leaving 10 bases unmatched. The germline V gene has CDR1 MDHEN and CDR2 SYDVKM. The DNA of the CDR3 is TGTGCCAGCACGACAGGGGGCTGGGGGGGGAGCAATCAGCCCCAGCATTTT. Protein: CASTTGGWGGSNQPQHF.

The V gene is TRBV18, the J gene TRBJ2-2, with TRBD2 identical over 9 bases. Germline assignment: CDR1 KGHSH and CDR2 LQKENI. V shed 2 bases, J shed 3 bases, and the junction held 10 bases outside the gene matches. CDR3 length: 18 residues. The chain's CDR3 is CASSPVSIAGVDTGELFF. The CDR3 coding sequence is TGTGCCAGCTCACCAGTTTCGATAGCGGGAGTAGACACCGGGGAGCTGTTTTTT.

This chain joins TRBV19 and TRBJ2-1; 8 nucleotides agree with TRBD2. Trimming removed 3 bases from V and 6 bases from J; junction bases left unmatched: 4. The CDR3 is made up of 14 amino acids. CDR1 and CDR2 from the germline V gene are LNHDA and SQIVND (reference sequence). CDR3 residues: CASSIGLATNEQFF. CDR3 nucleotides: TGTGCCAGTAGTATTGGACTAGCTACCAATGAGCAGTTCTTC.

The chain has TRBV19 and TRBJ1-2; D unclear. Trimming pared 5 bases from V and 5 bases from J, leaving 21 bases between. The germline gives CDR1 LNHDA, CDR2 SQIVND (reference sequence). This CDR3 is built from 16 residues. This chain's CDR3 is CASSPGFTSLGYGYTF. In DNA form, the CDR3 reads TGTGCCAGTAGTCCTGGATTTACCTCCTTAGGGTATGGCTACACCTTC.

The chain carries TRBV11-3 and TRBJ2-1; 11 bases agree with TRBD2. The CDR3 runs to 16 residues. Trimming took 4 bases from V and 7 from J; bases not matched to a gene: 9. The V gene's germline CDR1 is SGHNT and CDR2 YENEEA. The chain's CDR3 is CASSSKTSGRGNEQFF. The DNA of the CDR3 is TGTGCCAGCAGCTCCAAAACTAGCGGGAGAGGAAATGAGCAGTTCTTC.

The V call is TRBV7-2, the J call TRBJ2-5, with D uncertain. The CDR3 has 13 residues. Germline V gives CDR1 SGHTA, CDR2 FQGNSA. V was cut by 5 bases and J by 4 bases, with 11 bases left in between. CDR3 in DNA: TGTGCCAGCAGCCTCGAACGGGTAGAGACCCAGTACTTC. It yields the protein CASSLERVETQYF. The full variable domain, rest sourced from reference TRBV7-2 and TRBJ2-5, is GAGVSQSPSNKVTEKGKDVELRCDPISGHTALYWYRQSLGQGLEFLIYFQGNSAPDKSGLPSDRFSAERTGGSVSTLTIQRTQQEDSAVYLCASSLERVETQYFGPGTRLLVL.

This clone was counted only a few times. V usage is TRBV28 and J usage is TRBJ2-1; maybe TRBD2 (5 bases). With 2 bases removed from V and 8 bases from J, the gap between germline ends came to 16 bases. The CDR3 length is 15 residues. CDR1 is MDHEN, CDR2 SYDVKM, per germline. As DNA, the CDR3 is TGTGCCAGCAGTTTAGGGAGCGCACAATGGGATGAGCAGTTCTTC. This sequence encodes CASSLGSAQWDEQFF.

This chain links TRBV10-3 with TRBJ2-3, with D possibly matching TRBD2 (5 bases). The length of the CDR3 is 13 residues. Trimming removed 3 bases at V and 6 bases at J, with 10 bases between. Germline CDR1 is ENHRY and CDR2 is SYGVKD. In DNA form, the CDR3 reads TGTGCCATCAGTGATTACAGCGGCGATACGCAGTATTTT. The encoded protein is CAISDYSGDTQYF.

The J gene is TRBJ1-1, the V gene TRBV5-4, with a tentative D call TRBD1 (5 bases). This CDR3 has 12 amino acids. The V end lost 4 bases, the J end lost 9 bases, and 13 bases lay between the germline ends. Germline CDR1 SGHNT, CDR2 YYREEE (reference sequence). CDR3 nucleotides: TGTGCCAGCAGCCAGGGACTTTACCAAGCTTTCTTT. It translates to CASSQGLYQAFF.

The CDR3 DNA sequence: TGTGCCAGCAGAATTGGGGAGGGGAACACTGAAGCTTTCTTT. Protein sequence: CASRIGEGNTEAFF. V is TRBV2 and J is TRBJ1-1; D ambiguous. Germline V gene lookup returns CDR1 SNHLY and CDR2 FYNNEI. The CDR3 is 14 amino acids. V dropped 6 bases and J dropped 1 base, with 12 bases sitting between them.

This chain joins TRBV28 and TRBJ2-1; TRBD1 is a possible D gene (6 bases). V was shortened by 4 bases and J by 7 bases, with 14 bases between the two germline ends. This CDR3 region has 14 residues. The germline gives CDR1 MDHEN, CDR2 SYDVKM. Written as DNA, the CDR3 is TGTGCCAGCAGTTCAGGGGCCCTTCGGAATGAGCAGTTCTTC. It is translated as CASSSGALRNEQFF. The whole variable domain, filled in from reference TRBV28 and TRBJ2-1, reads DVKVTQSSRYLVKRTGEKVFLECVQDMDHENMFWYRQDPGLGLRLIYFSYDVKMKEKGDIPEGYSVSREKKERFSLILESASTNQTSMYLCASSSGALRNEQFFGPGTRLTVL.

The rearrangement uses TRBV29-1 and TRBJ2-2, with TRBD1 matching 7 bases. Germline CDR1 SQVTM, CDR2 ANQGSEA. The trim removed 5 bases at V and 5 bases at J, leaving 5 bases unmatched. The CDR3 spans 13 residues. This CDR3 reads CSVRDSFTGELFF. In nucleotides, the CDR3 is TGCAGCGTTCGGGACAGTTTTACCGGGGAGCTGTTTTTT.

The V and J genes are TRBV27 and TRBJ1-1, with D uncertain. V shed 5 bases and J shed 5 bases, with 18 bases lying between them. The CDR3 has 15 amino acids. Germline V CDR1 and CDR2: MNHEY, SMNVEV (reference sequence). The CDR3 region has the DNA TGTGCCAGCAGTCGACGGACGTTTTTTAAAACTGAAGCTTTCTTT. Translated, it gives CASSRRTFFKTEAFF.

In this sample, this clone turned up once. CDR3: CASSQGSRRKPQHF. The CDR3 nucleotides read TGTGCCAGCAGCCAAGGGAGCAGGCGGAAGCCCCAGCATTTT. J is TRBJ1-5 and V is TRBV28; the D is unclear. The CDR3 sequence is 14 residues long. Per germline, CDR1 MDHEN and CDR2 SYDVKM. V gave up 6 bases and J gave up 8 bases, with 17 bases separating them. The whole variable domain, remainder taken from reference TRBV28 and TRBJ1-5, is DVKVTQSSRYLVKRTGEKVFLECVQDMDHENMFWYRQDPGLGLRLIYFSYDVKMKEKGDIPEGYSVSREKKERFSLILESASTNQTSMYLCASSQGSRRKPQHFGDGTRLSIL.

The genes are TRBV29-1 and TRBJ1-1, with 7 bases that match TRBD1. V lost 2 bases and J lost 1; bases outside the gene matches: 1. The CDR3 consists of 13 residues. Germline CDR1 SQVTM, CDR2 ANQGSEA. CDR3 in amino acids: CSVEWTGNTEAFF. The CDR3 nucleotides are TGCAGCGTTGAATGGACAGGGAACACTGAAGCTTTCTTT.

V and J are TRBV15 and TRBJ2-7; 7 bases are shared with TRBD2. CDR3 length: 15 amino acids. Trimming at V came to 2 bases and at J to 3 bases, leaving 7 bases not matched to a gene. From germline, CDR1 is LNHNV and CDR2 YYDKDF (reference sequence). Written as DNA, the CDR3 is TGTGCCACCAGCAGATCAGCGGGGACGGGCTACGAGCAGTACTTC. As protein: CATSRSAGTGYEQYF.

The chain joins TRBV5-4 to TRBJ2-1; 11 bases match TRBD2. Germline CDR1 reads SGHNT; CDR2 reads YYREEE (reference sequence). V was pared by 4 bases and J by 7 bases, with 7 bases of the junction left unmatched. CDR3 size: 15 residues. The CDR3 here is CASSVAGGSVNEQFF. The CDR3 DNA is TGTGCCAGCAGCGTAGCGGGAGGGTCGGTAAATGAGCAGTTCTTC.

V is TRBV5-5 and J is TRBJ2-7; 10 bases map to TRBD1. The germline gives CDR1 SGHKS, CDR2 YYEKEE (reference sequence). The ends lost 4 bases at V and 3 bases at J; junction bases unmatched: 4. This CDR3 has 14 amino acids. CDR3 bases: TGTGCCAGCAGCCAGACAGGGGGCTACTACGAGCAGTACTTC. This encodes CASSQTGGYYEQYF.